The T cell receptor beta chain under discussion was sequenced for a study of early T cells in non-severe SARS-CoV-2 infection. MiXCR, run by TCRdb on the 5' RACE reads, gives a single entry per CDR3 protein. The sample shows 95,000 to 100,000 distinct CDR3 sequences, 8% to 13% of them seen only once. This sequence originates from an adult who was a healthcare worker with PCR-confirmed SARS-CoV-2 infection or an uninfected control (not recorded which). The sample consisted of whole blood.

CDR3 DNA: TGTGCCAGCTGCCGGGACAATAACTACGAGCAGTACTTC. Its translation: CASCRDNNYEQYF. This chain links TRBV2 with TRBJ2-7; D perhaps matches TRBD1 (6 bases). Trimming stripped 8 bases from V and 3 bases from J, with 14 bases between. The CDR3 runs to 13 residues. Germline V CDR1 and CDR2: SNHLY, FYNNEI.